In this sample, the clone carrying this T cell receptor beta chain turned up a few times. The antigen is unknown. This entry belongs to a study of identical twins. TCRdb called the 5' RACE reads again in MiXCR, with one record for every CDR3 protein. The sample yields approximately 530,000 distinct CDR3 sequences, approximately 20% seen once. The CDR3 runs to 15 residues. Germline lookup yields CDR1 SGHDT and CDR2 YYEEEE. Trimming took 3 bases from V and 4 from J; bases not matched to a gene: 7. Study-level points and caveats: In drawing conclusions, the study used cross-sectional statistical analysis and did not follow the same donors.

Healthy Caucasians alone served as donors. The same data also went into a second study, on yellow fever vaccine responses in identical twins. That work contributes: Reportedly, the response of twins' T cells to the vaccine seemed partly convergent, partly personalized.

This TCR was recovered from a woman aged 18 to 35 in good health. The V gene is TRBV5-6, the J gene TRBJ1-1, with 9 bases lining up with TRBD1. Sequencing was done on a sample of CD4+ T cells sorted from blood. CDR3 in DNA: TGTGCCAGCAGCTGGGGGGACAGGGTAACCACTGAAGCTTTCTTT. Translating it yields CASSWGDRVTTEAFF.